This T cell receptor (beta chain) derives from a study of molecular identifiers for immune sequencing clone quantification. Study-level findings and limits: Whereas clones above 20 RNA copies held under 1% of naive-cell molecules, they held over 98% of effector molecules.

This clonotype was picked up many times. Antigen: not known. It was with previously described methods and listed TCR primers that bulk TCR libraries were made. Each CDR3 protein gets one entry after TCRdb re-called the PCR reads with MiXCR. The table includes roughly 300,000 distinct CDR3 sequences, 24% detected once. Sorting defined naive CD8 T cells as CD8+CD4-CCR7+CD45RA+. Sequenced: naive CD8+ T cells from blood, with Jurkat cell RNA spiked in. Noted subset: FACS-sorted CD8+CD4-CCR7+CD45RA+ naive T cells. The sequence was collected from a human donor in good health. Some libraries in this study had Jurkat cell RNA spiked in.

The CDR3 sequence: CASSLTAGTSGSNEQFF. The CDR3 coding sequence is TGCGCCAGCAGCTTGACGGCCGGGACTAGCGGGAGTAATGAGCAGTTCTTC. The genes are TRBV5-1 and TRBJ2-1, with 14 positions matching TRBD2. This CDR3 has 17 amino acids. Germline assignment: CDR1 SGHRS and CDR2 YFSETQ. V lost 1 base and J lost 7; bases outside the gene matches: 7.